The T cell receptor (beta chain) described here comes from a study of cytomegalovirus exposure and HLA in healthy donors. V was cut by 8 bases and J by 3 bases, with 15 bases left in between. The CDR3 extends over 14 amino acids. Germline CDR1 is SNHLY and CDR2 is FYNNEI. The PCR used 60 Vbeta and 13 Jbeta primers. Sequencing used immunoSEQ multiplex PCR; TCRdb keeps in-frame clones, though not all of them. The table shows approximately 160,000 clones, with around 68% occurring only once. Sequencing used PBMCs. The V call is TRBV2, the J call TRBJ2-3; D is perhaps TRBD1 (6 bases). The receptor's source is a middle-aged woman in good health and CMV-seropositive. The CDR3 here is CASGGLVGTDTQYF. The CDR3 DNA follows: TGTGCCAGCGGGGGCCTCGTGGGAACAGATACGCAGTATTTT.